The next 23 T cell receptor beta chains were all read from a single sample in a study of sequential checkpoint blockade in melanoma. Produced via immunoSEQ multiplex PCR; TCRdb's table is partial and in-frame only. Here the sample spans about 10,000 clones, about 75% being singletons. Treatment here: randomized to nivolumab then ipilimumab (arm A) or the reverse (arm B). Here the sequenced sample was CD8+ T cells sorted from blood (inferred from file names), taken from a patient given nivolumab and ipilimumab in sequence. All receptors derive from a human donor with melanoma.

This clone was found once. The rearrangement uses TRBV27 and TRBJ2-7, with a tentative D call TRBD1 (6 bases). V gave up 3 bases and J gave up 2 bases, with 8 bases separating them. Germline V gene data show CDR1 as MNHEY and CDR2 as SMNVEV (reference sequence). CDR3 length: 13 residues. The CDR3 region has the DNA TGTGCCAGCAGTTTGGGGGCAGCCTACGAGCAGTACTTC. It specifies CASSLGAAYEQYF.

This clone showed up just a few times. The V call is TRBV7-9, the J call TRBJ1-5; 9 nucleotides line up with TRBD1. This CDR3 has 14 residues. Per the germline V gene, CDR1 is SEHNR and CDR2 is FQNEAQ (reference sequence). V was pared by 4 bases and J by 4 bases, with 2 bases of the junction left unmatched. CDR3 sequence: CASSYGQGNQPQHF. The DNA of the CDR3 is TGTGCCAGCAGCTACGGACAGGGGAATCAGCCCCAGCATTTT.

The rearrangement links TRBV6-5 to TRBJ1-4; TRBD1 matches 11 bases. Germline CDR1 reads MNHEY; CDR2 reads SVGAGI. V dropped 6 bases and J dropped 7; count of bases not matched to a gene: 4. The CDR3 is 14 amino acids. The CDR3 bases are TGTGCCAGCAGCCCCGGGACAGGGGGTGAAAAACTGTTTTTT. Translating it yields CASSPGTGGEKLFF.

This clone came up a few times. The CDR3 DNA reads as TGTGCCAGCAGTATGCTTAAGGGAGGCGAGCAGTACTTC. Translating gives CASSMLKGGEQYF. The V and J genes are TRBV2 and TRBJ2-7; possibly TRBD2 for D (6 bases). This CDR3 region has 13 residues. Germline loops: CDR1 SNHLY, CDR2 FYNNEI. Trimming left V 5 bases short and J 6 bases short, with 14 bases between.

The chain couples TRBV7-9 to TRBJ2-1; 10 bases align to TRBD2. The V segment lost 8 bases and the J segment 5 bases; nucleotides outside the gene matches: 9. Germline V CDR1 and CDR2: SEHNR, FQNEAQ (reference sequence). The CDR3 length is 15 residues. CDR3 nucleotides: TGTGCCAGCTCTGACTGGACTAGCGGTAACAATGAGCAGTTCTTC. Its translation is CASSDWTSGNNEQFF.

This chain joins TRBV7-9 and TRBJ2-5; tentative D call: TRBD2 (6 bases). V lost 6 bases and J lost 4, with 12 bases in between. This CDR3 is 13 amino acids long. Germline-derived CDR1 and CDR2 are SEHNR and FQNEAQ (reference sequence). The CDR3 region has the DNA TGTGCCAGCAGGGAGGGGTTGCGAGAGACCCAGTACTTC. Protein product: CASREGLRETQYF.

V is TRBV5-6 and J is TRBJ1-5; D unresolved. CDR3 length: 15 amino acids. V was pared by 1 base and J by 5 bases, with 13 bases between. CDR1 SGHDT and CDR2 YYEEEE come from the germline V gene. This CDR3 is CASSLFIDPDQPQHF. The CDR3 DNA sequence: TGTGCCAGCAGCTTGTTTATCGATCCGGATCAGCCCCAGCATTTT.

The V call is TRBV27, the J call TRBJ2-1; 7 bases line up with TRBD2. V was pared by 5 bases and J by 8 bases, with 6 bases of the junction left unmatched. The CDR3 extends over 13 amino acids. Germline lookup yields CDR1 MNHEY and CDR2 SMNVEV (reference sequence). The CDR3 nucleotides read TGTGCCAGCAGTCTCGGACTAGGCGATGAGCAGTTCTTC. Amino acid sequence: CASSLGLGDEQFF.

The chain recombines TRBV4-3 with TRBJ1-1; 8 bases map to TRBD1. CDR1 is LGHNA, CDR2 YSLEER, per germline. The length of the CDR3 is 14 residues. The V gene end was trimmed by 7 bases and the J gene end by 2 bases; junction bases not matched to a gene: 6. CDR3 coding DNA: TGCGCCAGCACCTGGGACAGGAGTAACACTGAAGCTTTCTTT. Residues: CASTWDRSNTEAFF.

CDR3 loop: CASSNLGGRDGYTF. The CDR3 bases are TGTGCCAGTAGTAATTTGGGGGGGCGAGATGGCTACACCTTC. The chain couples TRBV19 to TRBJ1-2; D perhaps matches TRBD1 (6 bases). The V gene's germline CDR1 is LNHDA and CDR2 SQIVND (reference sequence). The CDR3 has 14 residues. V lost 4 bases, J lost 6 bases, and 15 bases lay in between.

The V call is TRBV4-3, the J call TRBJ2-5; D is ambiguous. In germline, CDR1 is LGHNA, CDR2 YSLEER. Trimming cost V 0 bases and J 5 bases, with 13 bases left between them. The CDR3 has 15 amino acids. CDR3 sequence (DNA): TGCGCCAGCAGCCAAGACCTGGCTAGTGCCGAGACCCAGTACTTC. Translation: CASSQDLASAETQYF.

This clone was seen a handful of times. The chain carries TRBV5-4 and TRBJ1-3; 10 bases agree with TRBD1. The CDR3 is made up of 16 amino acids. V lost 4 bases and J lost 0; bases outside the gene matches: 4. Germline V CDR1 and CDR2: SGHNT, YYREEE (reference sequence). The CDR3 is CASSTGQGFSGNTIYF. The CDR3 nucleotides read TGTGCCAGCAGCACGGGACAGGGGTTCTCTGGAAACACCATATATTTT.

The chain carries TRBV27 and TRBJ1-1; D remains unclear. The germline CDR1 and CDR2 sequences are MNHEY and SMNVEV (reference sequence). Deletions cut 7 bases from V and 4 bases from J, with 22 bases between. The CDR3 extends over 16 amino acids. The CDR3 loop is CASTNPSGGRLTEAFF. The CDR3 DNA reads as TGTGCCAGCACCAATCCATCGGGTGGGAGGCTCACTGAAGCTTTCTTT.

This clone was counted a few times. The gene calls are TRBV2 and TRBJ2-7; tentative D call: TRBD2 (7 bases). V lost 0 bases to trimming and J lost 5 bases, with 26 bases between them. Germline V gives CDR1 SNHLY, CDR2 FYNNEI. The CDR3 loop spans 19 amino acids. CDR3 sequence (DNA): TGTGCCAGCAGTGAAGCGAATTATGAGGCGGGGGCACTAAAACACGAGCAGTACTTC. It is translated as CASSEANYEAGALKHEQYF.

This clone was counted a single time. The chain combines TRBV19 with TRBJ1-1; D ambiguous. This CDR3 has 13 residues. Trimming left V 7 bases short and J 2 bases short, with 11 bases between. Germline V gene sequence: CDR1 LNHDA, CDR2 SQIVND (reference sequence). The CDR3 nucleotides are TGTGCCAGTAATATCCGGGGTAACACTGAAGCTTTCTTT. This translates into CASNIRGNTEAFF.

This chain uses TRBV19 with TRBJ2-1, with 12 nucleotides matching TRBD2. Germline V lookup: CDR1 LNHDA, CDR2 SQIVND (reference sequence). CDR3 length: 14 amino acids. V shed 9 bases, J shed 8 bases, and the junction held 8 bases outside the gene matches. CDR3 sequence (DNA): TGTGCCAGCAGACTAGCGGGAGTATCCCATGAGCAGTTCTTC. This codes for CASRLAGVSHEQFF.

CDR3 sequence (DNA): TGTGCCAGCAGCATTGACTGGGAGAGCTCCTACAATGAGCAGTTCTTC. Encoded protein: CASSIDWESSYNEQFF. The chain has TRBV7-3 and TRBJ2-1, with D tentatively TRBD2 (5 bases). Germline V gene sequence: CDR1 SGHTA, CDR2 FQGTGA. The V and J ends lost 5 bases and 0 bases respectively, with 14 bases between them. CDR3 length: 16 amino acids. The complete variable domain, with remaining parts taken from reference TRBV7-3 and TRBJ2-1, reads GAGVSQTPSNKVTEKGKYVELRCDPISGHTALYWYRQSLGQGPEFLIYFQGTGAADDSGLPNDRFFAVRPEGSVSTLKIQRTERGDSAVYLCASSIDWESSYNEQFFGPGTRLTVL.

V usage is TRBV29-1 and J usage is TRBJ1-3, with D unresolved. The CDR3 has 11 residues. From germline, CDR1 is SQVTM and CDR2 ANQGSEA. V lost 5 bases and J 0 bases, leaving 2 bases between the germline ends. This CDR3 reads CSVYSGNTIYF. The DNA for the CDR3 is TGCAGCGTTTACTCTGGAAACACCATATATTTT.

This clone appeared once. An end of the junction does not agree with germline; a read error may underlie this. The chain combines TRBV7-9 with TRBJ2-1, with D possibly matching TRBD2 (6 bases). In germline, CDR1 is SEHNR, CDR2 FQNEAQ (reference sequence). The CDR3 extends over 12 amino acids. The CDR3 sequence is CASSLAEGEQFF. Here the CDR3 DNA reads TGTGCCAGCAGTTTAGCGGAGGGAGAGCAGTTCTTC.

The chain recombines TRBV28 with TRBJ1-1; D is possibly TRBD1 (6 bases). This CDR3 has 15 amino acids. In germline, CDR1 is MDHEN, CDR2 SYDVKM. The V end lost 6 bases, the J end lost 3 bases, and 17 bases lay between the germline ends. The chain's CDR3 is CASSLGTTQYTEAFF. CDR3 in DNA: TGTGCCAGCAGCCTCGGGACAACTCAATACACTGAAGCTTTCTTT. The full variable domain, completed using reference TRBV28 and TRBJ1-1, is DVKVTQSSRYLVKRTGEKVFLECVQDMDHENMFWYRQDPGLGLRLIYFSYDVKMKEKGDIPEGYSVSREKKERFSLILESASTNQTSMYLCASSLGTTQYTEAFFGQGTRLTVV.

Regarding this clone: Because the CDR3's place on the DNA is in doubt, the DNA is left out and the CDR3 is given as listed by TCRdb. The chain links TRBV6-4 to TRBJ2-2; the table's D call TRBD1 went unverified against the DNA. A total of 17 residues make up the CDR3, ends included. Per germline, CDR1 MRHNA and CDR2 SNTAGT. The CDR3 protein is CASSTSGQGASSGELFF.

The chain is built from TRBV6-1 and TRBJ1-4, with a weak D call TRBD1 (5 bases). Germline-derived CDR1 and CDR2 are MNHNS and SASEGT. This CDR3 comprises 13 residues. V lost 6 bases and J 2 bases, leaving 7 bases between the germline ends. The CDR3 bases are TGTGCCAGCAGCGGGGGGACTAATGAAAAACTGTTTTTT. Protein: CASSGGTNEKLFF.

V usage is TRBV9 and J usage is TRBJ2-1, with D perhaps TRBD2 (6 bases). Trimming cost V 3 bases and J 5 bases, with 18 bases left between them. The CDR3 has 16 residues. The germline V gene has CDR1 SGDLS and CDR2 YYNGEE. The CDR3 is CASSAGGAEIDNEQFF. CDR3 DNA sequence: TGTGCCAGCAGCGCGGGCGGGGCCGAAATCGACAATGAGCAGTTCTTC.